Shown below are 23 T cell receptor beta chains from a single sample sequenced in a study of shared clonotypes between healthy human individuals. Data came from immunoSEQ multiplex PCR; TCRdb stores just in-frame clones and leaves some out. The sample contains some 630,000 clones, about two thirds of which appear only once. Sequences were obtained from memory CD4+ T cells sorted from blood. As to subset: CD45RA-negative fraction. These receptor sequences come from a young woman in good health.

To note about this clone: The sample holds other DNA sequences that translate to the same CDR3. The V and J genes are TRBV2 and TRBJ1-1; possible D gene TRBD1, 6 bases. The CDR3 is 14 residues long. The germline V gene encodes CDR1 SNHLY and CDR2 FYNNEI. Trimming left V 3 bases short and J 1 base short, with 9 bases between. Written as DNA, the CDR3 is TGTGCCAGCAGTGAGAGGGGGGGGAACACTGAAGCTTTCTTT. This translates into CASSERGGNTEAFF.

This clone appeared many times. This chain links TRBV2 with TRBJ2-7; 8 bases agree with TRBD1. Trimming took 7 bases from V and 1 from J; bases not matched to a gene: 6. CDR1 is SNHLY, CDR2 FYNNEI, per germline. The CDR3 contains 14 residues. CDR3 in amino acids: CASTDRVLSYEQYF. The CDR3 DNA follows: TGTGCCAGCACGGACAGGGTCTTGTCCTACGAGCAGTACTTC.

The chain carries TRBV9 and TRBJ2-5; TRBD1 might be the D (6 bases). Looked up from germline, CDR1 is SGDLS and CDR2 is YYNGEE. The CDR3 contains 14 residues. V was trimmed by 5 bases and J by 0 bases, leaving 11 bases between them. The CDR3 DNA reads TGTGCCAGCAGTAAGCAGGGGTACCAAGAGACCCAGTACTTC. This translates into CASSKQGYQETQYF.

The rearrangement uses TRBV30 and TRBJ2-5; 8 nucleotides align to TRBD1. Germline V lookup: CDR1 GTSNPN, CDR2 SVGIG (reference sequence). The CDR3 has 12 residues. V lost 5 bases, J lost 9 bases, and 8 bases stayed unmatched. The DNA of the CDR3 is TGTGCCTGGGGACAGGGACGATCATCCCAGTACTTC. Its protein is CAWGQGRSSQYF.

J is TRBJ2-2 and V is TRBV9, with a tentative D call TRBD1 (7 bases). V shed 6 bases and J shed 5 bases, with 17 bases lying between them. There are 15 residues in the CDR3. Germline loops: CDR1 SGDLS, CDR2 YYNGEE. The CDR3 DNA reads TGTGCCAGCACCCCCGGAGGGGGCCGTACCGGGGAGCTGTTTTTT. This encodes CASTPGGGRTGELFF.

This clone has only a few counts. The chain joins TRBV18 to TRBJ1-1; TRBD1 agrees at 9 bases. This CDR3 has 16 amino acids. J lost 9 bases, V lost 2 bases, and 13 bases had no gene match. The germline gives CDR1 KGHSH, CDR2 LQKENI. The CDR3 DNA reads TGTGCCAGCTCACCAACACAAACCGGGACAGGGACAAAAGCTTTCTTT. Translated, it gives CASSPTQTGTGTKAFF.

This chain uses TRBV7-8 with TRBJ2-2; tentative D call: TRBD1 (5 bases). V was shortened by 6 bases and J by 6 bases, with 17 bases between the two germline ends. Per the germline V gene, CDR1 is SGHVS and CDR2 is FQNEAQ. The CDR3 sequence is 15 residues long. As DNA, the CDR3 is TGTGCCAGCAGACCCACCCCAGGGATGTCCGGGGAGCTGTTTTTT. Residues: CASRPTPGMSGELFF.

The rearrangement uses TRBV28 and TRBJ2-3; 8 positions agree with TRBD1. This CDR3 spans 16 amino acids. After removal of 5 bases from V and 2 bases from J, the junction contained 9 bases not matched to a gene. The V gene's germline CDR1 is MDHEN and CDR2 SYDVKM. The chain's CDR3 is CASSMRTGRDTDTQYF. CDR3 DNA: TGTGCCAGCAGTATGCGGACAGGGCGCGACACAGATACGCAGTATTTT.

This clone was found once. This rearrangement joins TRBV4-1 to TRBJ1-1, with D hard to call. This CDR3 is 14 amino acids long. Trimming took 2 bases from V and 0 from J, leaving 7 bases between them. CDR1 is MGHRA and CDR2 is YSYEKL in the germline V gene. The DNA of the CDR3 is TGCGCCAGCAGCCAAAGTGGGCTGAACACTGAAGCTTTCTTT. Amino acid sequence: CASSQSGLNTEAFF.

The rearrangement joins TRBV19 to TRBJ1-2; D is uncertain. The germline V and J ends were trimmed by 3 bases and 4 bases, with 9 bases remaining between them. Germline V CDR1 and CDR2: LNHDA, SQIVND (reference sequence). The CDR3 extends over 13 amino acids. The CDR3 bases are TGTGCCAGTAGTATTTCTGGGAGCTATGGCTACACCTTC. Protein sequence: CASSISGSYGYTF.

The chain employs TRBV7-3 and TRBJ1-1; no definite D call. CDR3 size: 13 residues. Trimming took 5 bases from V and 4 from J, leaving 11 bases between them. Germline lookup yields CDR1 SGHTA and CDR2 FQGTGA. The CDR3 sequence: CASSPPGSTEAFF. CDR3 in DNA: TGTGCCAGCAGCCCCCCGGGGAGCACTGAAGCTTTCTTT.

This clone was recorded a few times. The rearrangement uses TRBV19 and TRBJ2-2; 10 nucleotides agree with TRBD2. V shed 9 bases and J 7 bases; nucleotides not matched to a gene: 5. The CDR3 has 13 residues. CDR1 and CDR2 from the germline V gene are LNHDA and SQIVND (reference sequence). CDR3 region: CASKREGHGELFF. The CDR3 DNA reads TGTGCCAGCAAGCGGGAGGGGCACGGGGAGCTGTTTTTT.

This clone was seen only a few times. The chain links TRBV19 to TRBJ1-3; no reliable D call. V dropped 2 bases and J dropped 6 bases, with 11 bases sitting between them. The CDR3 sequence is 14 residues long. Germline V gene lookup returns CDR1 LNHDA and CDR2 SQIVND (reference sequence). In nucleotides, the CDR3 is TGTGCCAGTAGTATACGGACTCTACTAAACACCATATATTTT. Translation gives CASSIRTLLNTIYF.

This clone was seen once. This sequence joins TRBV5-6 and TRBJ1-2; a weak D match, TRBD1 (6 bases). V shed 5 bases and J shed 4 bases, with 18 bases lying between them. This CDR3 is built from 15 residues. The germline CDR1 and CDR2 sequences are SGHDT and YYEEEE. In DNA, the CDR3 is TGTGCCAGCAGGGAGGGGGGGACTCTAGGCTATGGCTACACCTTC. Amino acids: CASREGGTLGYGYTF.

The chain couples TRBV7-9 to TRBJ2-2, with 9 bases matching TRBD1. Germline values: CDR1 SEHNR, CDR2 FQNEAQ (reference sequence). V lost 5 bases and J lost 7; bases outside the gene matches: 8. The CDR3 has 15 residues. The CDR3 sequence: CASSPRQGGFGELFF. CDR3 sequence (DNA): TGTGCCAGCAGCCCCAGACAGGGGGGTTTCGGGGAGCTGTTTTTT.

CDR3: CASSPGGGVGYTF. CDR3 bases: TGTGCCAGCAGCCCCGGCGGGGGGGTTGGCTACACCTTC. This chain links TRBV11-2 with TRBJ1-2, with D perhaps matching TRBD1 (5 bases). The CDR3 is 13 amino acids. Looked up from germline, CDR1 is SGHAT and CDR2 is FQNNGV. Trimming removed 5 bases from V and 7 bases from J, with 14 bases in between.

The chain combines TRBV18 with TRBJ2-1, with D tentatively TRBD2 (6 bases). V lost 3 bases and J lost 4, with 10 bases in between. The germline V gene encodes CDR1 KGHSH and CDR2 LQKENI. The length of the CDR3 is 14 residues. This CDR3 is CASSPLEGYNEQFF. The DNA of the CDR3 is TGTGCCAGCTCACCGTTGGAGGGGTACAATGAGCAGTTCTTC.

This sequence joins TRBV5-4 and TRBJ2-2; D is ambiguous. This CDR3 comprises 16 residues. In germline, CDR1 is SGHNT, CDR2 YYREEE (reference sequence). Trimming pared 0 bases from V and 0 bases from J, leaving 9 bases between. CDR3 sequence reads: CASSLERIANTGELFF. The CDR3 DNA follows: TGTGCCAGCAGCTTGGAGCGTATCGCGAACACCGGGGAGCTGTTTTTT. The whole variable domain, filled in from reference TRBV5-4 and TRBJ2-2, reads ETGVTQSPTHLIKTRGQQVTLRCSSQSGHNTVSWYQQALGQGPQFIFQYYREEENGRGNFPPRFSGLQFPNYSSELNVNALELDDSALYLCASSLERIANTGELFFGEGSRLTVL.

Concerning this clone: Sequence at one end of the junction differs from germline and may be a read error. The V and J genes are TRBV6-5 and TRBJ2-7; TRBD1 aligns across 8 bases. Germline CDR1 reads MNHEY; CDR2 reads SVGAGI. The CDR3 totals 14 residues. The CDR3 reads CAISESLDRVQQYF. In nucleotides, the CDR3 is TGTGCCATCAGTGAGTCTTTGGACAGGGTCCAGCAGTACTTC.

The chain has TRBV15 and TRBJ1-2; D gene ambiguous. The V end was cut by 0 bases, the J end by 2 bases, with 7 bases between. The CDR3 runs to 14 residues. CDR1 is LNHNV, CDR2 YYDKDF, per germline (reference sequence). CDR3 loop: CATSRDTANYGYTF. In DNA, the CDR3 is TGTGCCACCAGCAGAGATACAGCAAACTATGGCTACACCTTC.

V is TRBV7-9 and J is TRBJ2-2; weak D call: TRBD1 (6 bases). The CDR3 is 14 amino acids. The germline V and J ends were trimmed by 3 bases and 6 bases, with 11 bases remaining between them. Germline V gene data show CDR1 as SEHNR and CDR2 as FQNEAQ (reference sequence). The CDR3 DNA follows: TGTGCCAGCAGCTTCACAGGGATTTCCGGGGAGCTGTTTTTT. Encoded protein: CASSFTGISGELFF.

The V and J genes are TRBV10-3 and TRBJ2-3, with D possibly being TRBD1 or TRBD2 (6 bases each). V lost 8 bases, J lost 2 bases, and 11 bases lay in between. The CDR3 runs 13 residues. Germline V gene sequence: CDR1 ENHRY, CDR2 SYGVKD. The CDR3 region has the DNA TGTGCCATCGCCCGGGGGCCCACAGATACGCAGTATTTT. Residues: CAIARGPTDTQYF.

This chain uses TRBV29-1 with TRBJ1-1; TRBD1 might be the D (6 bases). Germline assignment: CDR1 SQVTM and CDR2 ANQGSEA. The CDR3 is made up of 14 amino acids. The ends were cut back, 6 bases at V and 0 bases at J, with 14 bases in the middle. CDR3 DNA sequence: TGCAGCGTCTCCGGGACAACCATGAACACTGAAGCTTTCTTT. This encodes CSVSGTTMNTEAFF.